Many counts were recorded for the clone carrying this TCR beta chain. The TCRbeta library was prepared with unique molecular identifiers. TCRdb recomputed calls from the PCR reads with MiXCR, one row per CDR3 protein. The profile shows roughly 120,000 distinct CDR3 sequences, around 10% of them singletons. The sample comes from a study of T-cell reconstitution after alpha-beta-depleted transplantation in children. Germline CDR1 and CDR2: LGHDT and YNNKEL (reference sequence). V lost 4 bases, J lost 3 bases, and 9 bases stayed unmatched. This CDR3 is built from 17 residues. The chain is built from TRBV3-1 and TRBJ1-3; TRBD1 agrees at 10 bases. The material sequenced was PBMCs from the stem cell graft donor, taken from the stem cell graft. This sequence was found in a human donor who donated a stem cell graft to a child with acute lymphoblastic leukemia. The CDR3 DNA reads TGTGCCAGCAGCCGTCCGGGACAGGGGTTTGGTGGAAACACCATATATTTT. It encodes CASSRPGQGFGGNTIYF.